This T cell receptor beta chain was retrieved from a study of beta chain features in type 1 diabetes. For the study at large: Regarding age, gender and cell yields, patients proved similar to healthy donors.

This clone showed up just a few times. The length of the CDR3 is 17 residues. Trimming shortened V by 8 bases and J by 0 bases, and 19 bases separated the two germline ends. Germline assignment: CDR1 MDHEN and CDR2 SYDVKM. The entirety of the isolated RNA underwent reverse transcription, so expressed TCRB transcripts were sequenced. Sequenced by immunoSEQ multiplex PCR; TCRdb stores in-frame clones only, minus some. Of about 900,000 clones in the sample, 15% to 20% were seen once. The chain uses TRBV28 and TRBJ2-2; D unresolved. The sequencing sample was made of naive CD4+ T cells from blood. The sequence derives from a woman in her late teens or twenties in good health. The CDR3 here is CASPSNYGPANTGELFF. CDR3 DNA sequence: TGTGCCAGCCCATCTAATTACGGACCTGCGAACACCGGGGAGCTGTTTTTT. Complete variable domain (other parts from reference TRBV28 and TRBJ2-2): DVKVTQSSRYLVKRTGEKVFLECVQDMDHENMFWYRQDPGLGLRLIYFSYDVKMKEKGDIPEGYSVSREKKERFSLILESASTNQTSMYLCASPSNYGPANTGELFFGEGSRLTVL.